The rows below give T cell receptor beta chains drawn from one sample of a study of blood T cell repertoires in COVID-19. The assay was immunoSEQ multiplex PCR, and TCRdb's table has in-frame clones only and misses some. The table shows over 150,000 clones, with under 95% occurring only once. The sample taken for sequencing was peripheral blood. The receptor set was obtained from a man between 18 and 29 years old with COVID-19, enrolled during active disease. CDR3s include the opening cysteine and the closing phenylalanine or tryptophan. D genes are given only for firm matches. Clone size is stated in some rows and not others, as once, few, many or a class when expanded.

D gene	V gene	J gene	clone size	CDR3 DNA	CDR3 protein
TRBD2	TRBV30	TRBJ2-7	-	TGTGCCTGGAGTGTTCGCAGGGACTATGGGTACGAGCAGTACTTC	CAWSVRRDYGYEQYF
-	TRBV6-2/TRBV6-3	TRBJ2-7	once	TGTGCCAGCAGTTACCGATCAGGGGGGAGCTCCTACGAGCAGTACTTC	CASSYRSGGSSYEQYF
TRBD1	TRBV7-3	TRBJ2-1	-	TGTGCCAGCAGCTCAAACCGGGACAGCTTAAATGAGCAGTTCTTC	CASSSNRDSLNEQFF
TRBD2	TRBV28	TRBJ2-1	-	TGTGCCAGCCTGCTAGCGGGAGTCAATGAGCAGTTCTTC	CASLLAGVNEQFF
-	TRBV2	TRBJ2-7	-	TGTGCCAGCAACAAAGGGACGGGGGTACTAACAACCTACGAGCAGTACTTC	CASNKGTGVLTTYEQYF
-	TRBV25-1	TRBJ1-1	-	TGTGCCAGCAGTGAAAGGCTAACGGGGGAAGCTTTCTTT	CASSERLTGEAFF
-	TRBV7-9	TRBJ1-5	-	TGTGCCAGCAGCTCCCCGACGGAGGGAGGGCAGCCCCAGCATTTT	CASSSPTEGGQPQHF
-	TRBV5-1	TRBJ2-1	-	TGCGCCAGCAGCTATAGCGCTAGCTCCTACAATGAGCAGTTCTTC	CASSYSASSYNEQFF
TRBD2	TRBV7-9	TRBJ2-3	-	TGTGCCAGCAGCTTAAGCGGGGGGTACACAGATACGCAGTATTTT	CASSLSGGYTDTQYF
-	TRBV9	TRBJ2-1	-	TGTGCCAGCGGAGGGATCACCTACAATGAGCAGTTCTTC	CASGGITYNEQFF
-	TRBV12-2	TRBJ2-7	-	TGTGCAAGTCGCTTAAGGAGCGAGCAGTACTTC	CASRLRSEQYF
TRBD2	TRBV10-3	TRBJ2-3	-	TGTGCCATCAGTAAGCGGGAGAGCACAGATACGCAGTATTTT	CAISKRESTDTQYF
-	TRBV6-2/TRBV6-3	TRBJ2-1	-	TGTGCCAGCAGTGAGGCCGGGACATACTACAATGAGCAGTTCTTC	CASSEAGTYYNEQFF
TRBD2	TRBV11-2	TRBJ2-7	-	TGTGCCAGCAGGCCGGGACTAGCGGGCGGCTACGAGCAGTACTTC	CASRPGLAGGYEQYF
TRBD2	TRBV4-1	TRBJ2-2	-	TGCGCCAGCACGATCGGACTAGCGATAAACACCGGGGAGCTGTTTTTT	CASTIGLAINTGELFF
TRBD2	TRBV7-2	TRBJ2-7	-	TGTGCCAGCAGCAGACTAGCGGGAGTGCCCGAGCAGTACTTC	CASSRLAGVPEQYF
-	TRBV2	TRBJ1-5	-	TGTGCCAGCAGTCACAGGGTCGCTCAGCCCCAGCATTTT	CASSHRVAQPQHF
TRBD1	TRBV6-7	TRBJ2-5	-	TGTGCCAGCAGTTACTCGTCAGGGGGATTCGGGCAAGAGACCCAGTACTTC	CASSYSSGGFGQETQYF
-	TRBV3-1/TRBV3-2	TRBJ1-1	-	TGTGCCAGCAGCCAACGACAGGACAGCTATTTCTTGAACACTGAAGCTTTCTTT	CASSQRQDSYFLNTEAFF
TRBD1	TRBV6-1	TRBJ1-4	-	TGTGCCAGCAGTCACCGCTTAGGGGGCGAGGAAAAACTGCTTTTT	CASSHRLGGEEKLLF
TRBD2	TRBV18	TRBJ2-3	few	TGTGCCAGCTCACCACCTTTCCTAGCGGGATCGGGGAATACGCAGTATTTT	CASSPPFLAGSGNTQYF
-	TRBV7-2	TRBJ1-5	-	TGTGCCAGCAGCCCCTACCGGAGGGAGCCCCAGCATTTT	CASSPYRREPQHF